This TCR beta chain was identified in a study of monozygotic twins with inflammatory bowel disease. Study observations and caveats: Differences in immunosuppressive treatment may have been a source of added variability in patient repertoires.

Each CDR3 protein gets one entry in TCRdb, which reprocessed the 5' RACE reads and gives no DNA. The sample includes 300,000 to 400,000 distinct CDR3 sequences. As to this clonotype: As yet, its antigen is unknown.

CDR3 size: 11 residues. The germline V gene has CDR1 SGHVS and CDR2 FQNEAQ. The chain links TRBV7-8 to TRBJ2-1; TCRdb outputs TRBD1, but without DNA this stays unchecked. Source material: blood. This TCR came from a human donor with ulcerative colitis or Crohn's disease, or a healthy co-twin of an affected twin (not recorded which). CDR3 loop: CASSKTGYPFF.